One and the same sample provided the 20 T cell receptor beta chains below, sequenced in a study of molecular identifiers for immune sequencing clone quantification. TCRdb reanalysed the PCR reads using MiXCR and keeps one entry per CDR3 protein. Among about 640,000 distinct CDR3 sequences, 20% were seen once, and the ten largest hold 0.7% to 1%. Sequences were obtained from naive CD8+ T cells from blood, with Jurkat cell RNA spiked in. Subset: FACS-sorted CD8+CD4-CCR7+CD45RA+ naive T cells. Receptors originate from a human donor in good health. Some libraries in this study had Jurkat cell RNA spiked in.

This clonotype was seen more than once but under ten times. The chain employs TRBV28 and TRBJ2-1; 10 bases are shared with TRBD2. The germline V gene has CDR1 MDHEN and CDR2 SYDVKM. The CDR3 sequence is 15 residues long. Trimming cost V 3 bases and J 10 bases; bases outside gene matches: 9. CDR3 residues: CASSFRAGGPSEQFF. CDR3 bases: TGTGCCAGCAGTTTTAGAGCGGGAGGGCCTTCGGAGCAGTTCTTC.

This clonotype was picked up many times. The J gene is TRBJ2-7, the V gene TRBV7-2; perhaps TRBD2 as D (5 bases). The V and J ends lost 5 bases and 6 bases respectively, with 14 bases between them. Germline CDR1 SGHTA, CDR2 FQGNSA. The CDR3 is 13 residues long. CDR3 amino acids: CASSLGLLGEQYF. The CDR3 bases are TGTGCCAGCAGCCTCGGACTGCTGGGCGAGCAGTACTTC.

The chain combines TRBV5-6 with TRBJ2-2; maybe TRBD2 (7 bases). V lost 7 bases and J 4 bases, leaving 14 bases between the germline ends. Germline CDR1 SGHDT, CDR2 YYEEEE. The CDR3 contains 14 residues. The CDR3 loop reads CASRGGGPTGELFF. CDR3 coding DNA: TGTGCCAGCCGAGGGGGGGGGCCCACCGGGGAGCTGTTTTTT.

This clonotype has at least ten counts. The genes are TRBV12-3 or TRBV12-4 and TRBJ2-4; no clear D. The CDR3 extends over 13 amino acids. With 4 bases removed from V and 8 bases from J, the gap between germline ends came to 12 bases. CDR3 bases: TGTGCCAGCAGTTCTGCAGGACGGGACATTCAGTACTTC. It specifies CASSSAGRDIQYF.

Worth noting for this clonotype: This sequence may be a read error, since a much larger clone differs from it by one base. This chain links TRBV6-1 with TRBJ1-3; D is perhaps TRBD1 (6 bases). V was trimmed by 9 bases and J by 0 bases, leaving 15 bases between them. The CDR3 covers 15 residues. Germline V gives CDR1 MNHNS, CDR2 SASEGT. The CDR3 coding sequence is TGTGCCAGTGGAGCCGGGACACACTCTGGAAACACCATATATTTT. This gives the protein CASGAGTHSGNTIYF.

In this sample, this clonotype turned up many times. V is TRBV4-3 and J is TRBJ2-3, with D possibly being TRBD1 or TRBD2 (5 bases each). Germline V gene data show CDR1 as LGHNA and CDR2 as YSLEER. The V end lost 0 bases, the J end lost 2 bases, and 6 bases lay between the germline ends. CDR3 length equals 14 residues. The CDR3 loop reads CASSQEGTTDTQYF. CDR3 in DNA: TGCGCCAGCAGCCAAGAGGGGACCACAGATACGCAGTATTTT.

This clonotype came up many times. V usage is TRBV7-2 and J usage is TRBJ2-3, with a tentative D call TRBD2 (5 bases). The CDR3 consists of 15 residues. In germline, CDR1 is SGHTA, CDR2 FQGNSA. Trimming shortened V by 2 bases and J by 4 bases, and 13 bases separated the two germline ends. DNA of the CDR3: TGTGCCAGCAGCTTAACAAGCGGAGCCCCAGATACGCAGTATTTT. Protein sequence: CASSLTSGAPDTQYF.

This clonotype has at least ten counts. J is TRBJ2-1 and V is TRBV20-1, with 8 bases fitting TRBD1. Germline-derived CDR1 and CDR2 are DFQATT and SNEGSKA (reference sequence). The trim removed 6 bases at V and 9 bases at J, leaving 13 bases unmatched. The CDR3 runs to 14 residues. CDR3 in amino acids: CSARDRTFLVEQFF. CDR3 nucleotide sequence: TGCAGTGCAAGGGACAGGACGTTCCTGGTTGAGCAGTTCTTC.

The genes are TRBV18 and TRBJ2-7; 11 bases agree with TRBD2. The CDR3 is made up of 15 amino acids. Germline assignment: CDR1 KGHSH and CDR2 LQKENI. With 6 bases clipped from V and 5 bases from J, the junction kept 9 bases outside the gene matches. CDR3: CASSYFSGRADEQYF. The CDR3, as DNA: TGTGCCAGCTCGTATTTTAGCGGGAGGGCCGACGAGCAGTACTTC.

This clonotype was counted many times. J is TRBJ1-5 and V is TRBV27, with D uncertain. The CDR3 sequence is 14 residues long. V was shortened by 8 bases and J by 3 bases, with 14 bases between the two germline ends. Germline CDR1 is MNHEY and CDR2 is SMNVEV (reference sequence). CDR3 sequence: CASRPIEANQPQHF. Written as DNA, the CDR3 is TGTGCCAGCCGACCTATAGAGGCCAATCAGCCCCAGCATTTT.

This clonotype was seen a handful of times. This sequence joins TRBV6-4 and TRBJ1-6; D not resolved. The V gene's germline CDR1 is MRHNA and CDR2 SNTAGT. Trimming stripped 3 bases from V and 7 bases from J, with 4 bases between. The CDR3 extends over 12 amino acids. The CDR3 DNA follows: TGTGCCAGCAGTGATGGCAATTCACCCCTCCACTTT. Amino acid sequence: CASSDGNSPLHF.

In this sample, this clonotype turned up many times. J is TRBJ1-4 and V is TRBV7-9; TRBD1 matches 8 bases. In germline, CDR1 is SEHNR, CDR2 FQNEAQ (reference sequence). The trim removed 5 bases at V and 0 bases at J, leaving 8 bases unmatched. This CDR3 has 17 amino acids. The CDR3 DNA reads as TGTGCCAGCAGCATAGGAGGACAGGGAGCAACTAATGAAAAACTGTTTTTT. Amino acids: CASSIGGQGATNEKLFF.

V is TRBV4-1 and J is TRBJ2-7; 8 bases are shared with TRBD1. The CDR3 is 13 residues long. V was clipped by 1 base and J by 6 bases; unmatched bases: 2. Germline CDR1 reads MGHRA; CDR2 reads YSYEKL. CDR3 coding DNA: TGCGCCAGCAGCCAAGGGACAGGGTTCGAGCAGTACTTC. Protein product: CASSQGTGFEQYF.

This clonotype appeared a few times. V is TRBV12-3 or TRBV12-4 and J is TRBJ1-2; D uncertain. The CDR3 spans 14 residues. V gave up 2 bases and J gave up 0 bases, with 7 bases separating them. The DNA of the CDR3 is TGTGCCAGCAGTTTAACACTAGCTAACTATGGCTACACCTTC. The encoded protein is CASSLTLANYGYTF.

Only a few counts were recorded for this clonotype. This rearrangement joins TRBV7-9 to TRBJ2-1; 9 nucleotides agree with TRBD1. Trimming cost V 2 bases and J 4 bases; bases outside gene matches: 3. The germline gives CDR1 SEHNR, CDR2 FQNEAQ (reference sequence). This CDR3 comprises 15 residues. The CDR3: CASSLLTGGYNEQFF. The CDR3, as DNA: TGTGCCAGCAGCTTATTGACAGGGGGGTACAATGAGCAGTTCTTC.

The rearrangement uses TRBV30 and TRBJ2-1; tentative D call: TRBD1 (6 bases). The CDR3 length is 13 residues. Germline CDR1 and CDR2: GTSNPN and SVGIG (reference sequence). CDR3 protein: CATPGHIYNEQFF. The CDR3 DNA is TGTGCTACCCCGGGACACATCTACAATGAGCAGTTCTTC. The full variable domain, its missing parts supplied by reference TRBV30 and TRBJ2-1, is SQTIHQWPATLVQPVGSPLSLECTVEGTSNPNLYWYRQAAGRGLQLLFYSVGIGQISSEVPQNLSASRPQDRQFILSSKKLLLSDSGFYLCATPGHIYNEQFFGPGTRLTVL.

Regarding this clonotype: A clone one base away is much larger, so this may be a read error. V gene TRBV6-2 or TRBV6-3 combines with J gene TRBJ1-1; D is unresolved. The length of the CDR3 is 13 residues. Trimming took off 7 bases at V and 10 bases at J, with 19 bases between the two ends. Germline values: CDR1 MNHEY, CDR2 SVGEGT. Written as DNA, the CDR3 is TGTGCCAGCACCCAAAGCCTCGTCAGTGGAGCTTTCTTT. The encoded protein is CASTQSLVSGAFF.

This clonotype appeared many times. The chain carries TRBV11-2 and TRBJ2-1; D is undetermined. V was trimmed by 0 bases and J by 0 bases, leaving 9 bases between them. Germline assignment: CDR1 SGHAT and CDR2 FQNNGV. The CDR3 spans 16 residues. The CDR3 loop is CASSLDYPSSYNEQFF. The CDR3 nucleotides are TGTGCCAGCAGCTTAGATTACCCCAGCTCCTACAATGAGCAGTTCTTC.

The chain uses TRBV2 and TRBJ2-5; D is possibly TRBD1 (7 bases). The length of the CDR3 is 16 residues. The germline V and J ends were trimmed by 0 bases and 10 bases, with 21 bases remaining between them. Germline V gene data show CDR1 as SNHLY and CDR2 as FYNNEI. The CDR3 DNA is TGTGCCAGCAGTGAAGCGCTCGGGACAGCCGGGGAGGTCCAGTACTTC. Its protein is CASSEALGTAGEVQYF.

The chain couples TRBV28 to TRBJ1-4; no firm D call. The CDR3 loop spans 14 amino acids. Trimming took off 2 bases at V and 8 bases at J, with 12 bases between the two ends. CDR1 is MDHEN and CDR2 is SYDVKM in the germline V gene. Written as DNA, the CDR3 is TGTGCCAGCAGTTTAACCTATGGGCCGGAAAAACTGTTTTTT. It codes for CASSLTYGPEKLFF.